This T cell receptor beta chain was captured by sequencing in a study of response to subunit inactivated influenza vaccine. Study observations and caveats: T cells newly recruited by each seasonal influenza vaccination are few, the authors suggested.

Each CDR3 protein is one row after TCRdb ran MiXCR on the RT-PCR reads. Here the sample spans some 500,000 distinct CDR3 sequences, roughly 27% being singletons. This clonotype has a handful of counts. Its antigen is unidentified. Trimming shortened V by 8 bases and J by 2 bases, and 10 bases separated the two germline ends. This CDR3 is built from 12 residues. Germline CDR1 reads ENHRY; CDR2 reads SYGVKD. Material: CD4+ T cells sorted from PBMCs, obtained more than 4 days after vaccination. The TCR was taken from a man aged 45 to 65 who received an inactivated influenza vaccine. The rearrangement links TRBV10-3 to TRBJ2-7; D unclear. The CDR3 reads CAIGPNTYEQYF. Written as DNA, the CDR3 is TGTGCCATCGGTCCTAACACCTACGAGCAGTACTTC.